This T cell receptor (beta chain) is drawn from a study of T cell responses to AZD1222 COVID-19 vaccine. The overall study: Second-dose timings of about 4 or about 12 weeks were pooled.

Study results and limitations: Only six or seven AZD1222 recipients tested seropositive at baseline. Clonal diversity was possibly underestimated, and white British individuals and females predominated among donors. Sampling that yielded the repertoires occurred only after the peak T cell response.

Clones were sequenced by immunoSEQ multiplex PCR, and TCRdb holds only the in-frame ones, with some missing. Altogether approximately 120,000 clones are present, 87% being singletons, with the ten largest covering 12%. A word on this clone: The antigen is unknown.

The V and J ends lost 3 bases and 2 bases, in that order; junction bases with no gene match: 9. The CDR3 has 16 amino acids. Germline CDR1 and CDR2: SGDLS and YYNGEE. This sample comprised peripheral blood, obtained on day 0 of AZD1222 vaccination. The receptor comes from an adult in good health. V usage is TRBV9 and J usage is TRBJ2-3; 7 bases are a match to TRBD2. CDR3: CASSAGTTITTDTQYF. The CDR3, as DNA: TGTGCCAGCAGCGCCGGGACTACGATCACCACAGATACGCAGTATTTT. Together with reference TRBV9 and TRBJ2-3, the CDR3 gives the full variable domain: DSGVTQTPKHLITATGQRVTLRCSPRSGDLSVYWYQQSLDQGLQFLIQYYNGEERAKGNILERFSAQQFPDLHSELNLSSLELGDSALYFCASSAGTTITTDTQYFGPGTRLTVL.